The present TCR beta chain was sequenced within a study of blood T cells in healthy people across ages. Study-level findings and limits: Possibly confounding the expanded clonotype changes was the fact that donor CMV status was unknown.

Together with a sample-barcoded 5' primer, a J-beta primer mix was included in a second PCR lasting roughly 6 to 12 cycles. TCRdb fed the 5' RACE reads into MiXCR, producing one record per CDR3 protein. Altogether 710,000 or so distinct CDR3 sequences are present, roughly 32% being singletons, with the ten largest covering about 16%. This clonotype showed up many times. What it binds is unknown. An end of the junction differs from the germline gene, which may be a read error. The length of the CDR3 is 14 residues. Per germline, CDR1 KGHSH and CDR2 LQKENI. Material: blood. The TCR comes from a woman older than 75 in good health. The gene calls are TRBV18 and TRBJ2-1; 7 bases are a match to TRBD1. The CDR3 DNA reads as TGTGCCAGCTCGCCGACAGGGTCCTCCAATGAGCAGTTCTTC. As protein: CASSPTGSSNEQFF.